This is a list of T cell receptor beta chains from one sample in a study of cytomegalovirus exposure and HLA in healthy donors. Sequencing used immunoSEQ multiplex PCR; TCRdb keeps in-frame clones, though not all of them. The sample lists roughly 120,000 clones, roughly 81% occurring once. The sample consisted of PBMCs. These receptors all come from a woman aged 25 to 45 in good health and CMV-seronegative. Each CDR3 is given with its conserved first and last residue. The D gene is left open where the match is weak. Clone size is stated in some rows and not others, as once, few, many or a class when expanded.

abundance,j_gene,v_gene,d_gene,CDR3aa,CDR3nt
few,TRBJ2-7,TRBV5-6,NA,CASSPAAQEQYF,TGTGCCAGCAGCCCGGCGGCGCAAGAGCAGTACTTC
NA,TRBJ2-7,TRBV7-9,NA,CASSSSPYEQYF,TGTGCCAGCAGCTCTAGCCCCTACGAGCAGTACTTC
NA,TRBJ2-7,TRBV7-8,TRBD2,CASSLAISSGRADEQYF,TGTGCCAGCAGCTTAGCAATCTCTAGCGGGAGGGCCGACGAGCAGTACTTC
NA,TRBJ2-1,TRBV7-8,NA,CASSSPTSPFQFF,TGTGCCAGCAGCTCCCCAACTAGCCCATTCCAGTTCTTC
NA,TRBJ1-4,TRBV19,NA,CATREGSQGKLFF,TGTGCCACAAGGGAGGGATCCCAAGGAAAACTGTTTTTT
NA,TRBJ1-4,TRBV4-1,NA,CASSQEASPTNEKLFF,TGCGCCAGCAGCCAAGAGGCCTCTCCAACTAATGAAAAACTGTTTTTT
NA,TRBJ1-1,TRBV15,TRBD1,CATSRVQGTSEAFF,TGTGCCACCAGCAGAGTACAGGGGACTTCTGAAGCTTTCTTT
NA,TRBJ2-5,TRBV4-1,TRBD2,CASSQLLAGVETQYF,TGCGCCAGCAGCCAACTACTAGCGGGGGTGGAGACCCAGTACTTC
NA,TRBJ2-1,TRBV27,TRBD1,CASSLPGGSNEQFF,TGTGCCAGCAGTTTACCAGGGGGCTCGAATGAGCAGTTCTTC
NA,TRBJ2-3,TRBV6-1,NA,CASSEVGLWAPPDTQYF,TGTGCCAGCAGTGAAGTAGGCTTATGGGCCCCCCCAGATACGCAGTATTTT
NA,TRBJ2-1,TRBV15,TRBD2,CATSRVGGNEQFF,TGTGCCACCAGCAGAGTGGGGGGGAATGAGCAGTTCTTC
few,TRBJ2-2,TRBV30,NA,CAWNSYGELFF,TGTGCCTGGAATTCTTACGGGGAGCTGTTTTTT
once,TRBJ2-5,TRBV5-1,TRBD2,CASSLTSGREETQYF,TGCGCCAGCAGCTTGACTAGCGGGAGGGAGGAGACCCAGTACTTC
few,TRBJ2-7,TRBV15,NA,CATSRDWVGLDEQYF,TGTGCCACCAGCAGAGATTGGGTGGGGCTGGACGAGCAGTACTTC
NA,TRBJ1-2,TRBV2,TRBD1,CASSEGTGTYGYTF,TGTGCCAGCAGTGAAGGGACAGGGACCTATGGCTACACCTTC
NA,TRBJ1-2,TRBV29-1,NA,CSVVGWDTGYGYTF,TGCAGCGTTGTTGGTTGGGACACGGGGTATGGCTACACCTTC
NA,TRBJ2-3,TRBV10-3,TRBD2,CAISGLAGGKDTQYF,TGTGCCATCAGTGGACTAGCGGGGGGGAAAGATACGCAGTATTTT
once,TRBJ2-2,TRBV6-1,TRBD1,CASTFDRAGTGELFF,TGTGCCAGCACCTTCGACAGGGCGGGCACCGGGGAGCTGTTTTTT
NA,TRBJ2-7,TRBV5-8,NA,CASTPVGAGTYEQYF,TGTGCCAGCACCCCCGTTGGGGCGGGGACCTACGAGCAGTACTTC
NA,TRBJ2-3,TRBV4-1,TRBD2,CASSQPGGGPTDTQYF,TGCGCCAGCAGCCAACCCGGGGGAGGGCCCACAGATACGCAGTATTTT
NA,TRBJ1-1,TRBV18,TRBD1,CASSPDRVATEAFF,TGTGCCAGCTCACCCGACAGGGTGGCCACTGAAGCTTTCTTT
once,TRBJ2-1,TRBV4-2,NA,CASSQDRASAWRNEQFF,TGTGCCAGCAGCCAAGATAGGGCTAGCGCCTGGCGGAATGAGCAGTTCTTC
NA,TRBJ2-5,TRBV5-4,NA,CASSPTRQETQYF,TGTGCCAGCAGCCCGACTAGACAAGAGACCCAGTACTTC
NA,TRBJ1-1,TRBV5-5,NA,CASSLEQMNTEAFF,TGTGCCAGCAGCTTGGAGCAAATGAACACTGAAGCTTTCTTT
NA,TRBJ2-7,TRBV7-2,TRBD1,CASSSDRGTYEQYF,TGTGCCAGCAGCTCTGACAGGGGGACCTACGAGCAGTACTTC